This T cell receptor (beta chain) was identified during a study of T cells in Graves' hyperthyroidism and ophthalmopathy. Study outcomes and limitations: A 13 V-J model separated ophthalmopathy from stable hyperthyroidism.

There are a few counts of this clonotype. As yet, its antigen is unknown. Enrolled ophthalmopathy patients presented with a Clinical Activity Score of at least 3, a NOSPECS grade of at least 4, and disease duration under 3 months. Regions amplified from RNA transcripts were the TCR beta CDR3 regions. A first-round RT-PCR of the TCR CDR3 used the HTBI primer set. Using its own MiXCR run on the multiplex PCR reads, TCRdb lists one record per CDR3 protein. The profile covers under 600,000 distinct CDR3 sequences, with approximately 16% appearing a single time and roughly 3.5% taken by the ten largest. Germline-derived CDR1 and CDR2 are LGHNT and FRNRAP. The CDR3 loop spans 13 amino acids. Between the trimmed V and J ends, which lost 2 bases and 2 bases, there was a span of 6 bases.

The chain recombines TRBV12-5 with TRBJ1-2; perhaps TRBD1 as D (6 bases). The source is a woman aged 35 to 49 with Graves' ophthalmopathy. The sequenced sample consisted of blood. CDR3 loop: CASGLTGNYGYTF. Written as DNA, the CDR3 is TGTGCTAGTGGTTTGACAGGGAACTATGGCTACACCTTC.